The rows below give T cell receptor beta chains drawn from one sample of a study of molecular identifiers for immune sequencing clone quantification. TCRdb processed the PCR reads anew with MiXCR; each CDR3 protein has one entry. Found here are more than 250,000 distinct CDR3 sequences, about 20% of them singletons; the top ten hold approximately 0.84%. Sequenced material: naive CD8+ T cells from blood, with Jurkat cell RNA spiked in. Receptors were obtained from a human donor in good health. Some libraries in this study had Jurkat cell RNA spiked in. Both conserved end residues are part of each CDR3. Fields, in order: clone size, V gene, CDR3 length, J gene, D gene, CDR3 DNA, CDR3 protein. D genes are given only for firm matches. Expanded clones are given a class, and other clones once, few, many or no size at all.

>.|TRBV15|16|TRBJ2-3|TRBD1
TGTGCCACCAGCAGAGGTTCAGGGGGAGTGACAGATACGCAGTATTTT
CATSRGSGGVTDTQYF
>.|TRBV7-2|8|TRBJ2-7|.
TGTGCTAGCAAGGGGATAGACTTC
CASKGIDF
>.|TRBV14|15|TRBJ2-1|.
TGTGCCAGCAGCCAAGATCTCCCACCCTACAATGAGCAGTTCTTC
CASSQDLPPYNEQFF
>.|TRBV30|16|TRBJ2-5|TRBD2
TGTGCCTGGAGTGTACGTGGCGGGGGTCCCCAAGAGACCCAGTACTTC
CAWSVRGGGPQETQYF
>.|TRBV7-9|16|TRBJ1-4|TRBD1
TGTGCCAGCAGCTTAACAACCGGGACAGCCCCTGAAAAACTGTTTTTT
CASSLTTGTAPEKLFF
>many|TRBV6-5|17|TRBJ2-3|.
TGTGCCAGCAGTTACTCGATACCCCCGGCCGGGGCAGATACGCAGTATTTT
CASSYSIPPAGADTQYF
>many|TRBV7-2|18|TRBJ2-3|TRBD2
TGTGCCAGCAGCCAGGTCCCTAGCGGGGGGCGTGGGACAGATACGCAGTATTTT
CASSQVPSGGRGTDTQYF
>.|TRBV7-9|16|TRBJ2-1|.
TGTGCCCGCAGCAAACCGGGGGCCAGCGGATACAATGAGCAGTTCTTC
CARSKPGASGYNEQFF
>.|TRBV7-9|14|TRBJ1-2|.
TGTGCCAGCAGCAGACAAGACAACTACTATGGCTACACCTTC
CASSRQDNYYGYTF
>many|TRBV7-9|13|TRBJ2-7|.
TGTGCCAGCAGCCCGAGGGACTCCCTCGAGCAGTACTTC
CASSPRDSLEQYF
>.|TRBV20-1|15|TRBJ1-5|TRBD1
TGCAGTGCTAGAGAATCGGACAGGGGGTTTCAGCCCCAGCATTTT
CSARESDRGFQPQHF
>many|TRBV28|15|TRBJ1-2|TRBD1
TGTGCCAGCAGTCCATGGGGACAGACTAACTATGGCTACACCTTC
CASSPWGQTNYGYTF
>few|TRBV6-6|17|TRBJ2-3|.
TGTGCCAGCAGTTACCCGCGAGATGTCTACTACACAGATACGCAGTATTTT
CASSYPRDVYYTDTQYF
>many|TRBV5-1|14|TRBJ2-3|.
TGCGCCAGCAGCTCGATCGGGGGAAGAGATACGCAGTATTTT
CASSSIGGRDTQYF
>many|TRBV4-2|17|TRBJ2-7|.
TGTGCCAGCAGCCGCGACGTTTTACAGGATAAGGGCTACGAGCAGTACTTC
CASSRDVLQDKGYEQYF
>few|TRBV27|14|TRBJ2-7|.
TGTGCCAGCAGTTCGACAGAAGCTTCCTACGAGCAGTACTTC
CASSSTEASYEQYF
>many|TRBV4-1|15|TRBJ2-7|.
TGCGCCAGCAGCCAAGAGGCAGGGTATAGCTACGAGCAGTACTTC
CASSQEAGYSYEQYF
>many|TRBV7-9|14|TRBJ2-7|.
TGTGCCAGCAGCTTCCCAGGGCTACTACGCGCGCAGTACTTC
CASSFPGLLRAQYF
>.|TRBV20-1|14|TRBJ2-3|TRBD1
TGCAGTGCTAGATCTACGGGACAGCCAGATACGCAGTATTTT
CSARSTGQPDTQYF
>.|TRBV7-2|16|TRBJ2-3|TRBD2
TGTGCCAGCAGCTTAGGGGGGGGGACTAGCACAGATACGCAGTATTTT
CASSLGGGTSTDTQYF
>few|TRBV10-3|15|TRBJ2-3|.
TGTGCCATTGCAGTGGGGGAGGACGGCACAGATACGCAGTATTTT
CAIAVGEDGTDTQYF
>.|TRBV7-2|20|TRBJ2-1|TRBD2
TGTGCCAGCAGCTTAGGTCGGCTAGCGGGAGAGTGGTTGAGGAATAGTGAGCAGTTCTTC
CASSLGRLAGEWLRNSEQFF
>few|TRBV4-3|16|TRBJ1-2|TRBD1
TGCGCCAGCAGCCAAGAGAGTTTGGGACAGGGAGGCGGCTACACCTTC
CASSQESLGQGGGYTF
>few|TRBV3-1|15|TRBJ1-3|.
TGTGCCAGCAGCCAAGAGCGGGACACTGGAAACACCATATATTTT
CASSQERDTGNTIYF